Presented here are 5 T cell receptor beta chains from one specimen sequenced in a study of identical twins. MiXCR, run by TCRdb on the 5' RACE reads, gives a single entry per CDR3 protein. The table has approximately 220,000 distinct CDR3 sequences, about 7.5% seen once. This same sample was also taken into another study, of yellow fever vaccine responses in identical twins.

Sequenced material: memory (CD45RO+) T cells sorted from blood. Source of these receptors: a woman aged 18-30 years in good health.

This clonotype turned up a few times. V usage is TRBV2 and J usage is TRBJ2-3; 9 bases align to TRBD1. Germline CDR1 SNHLY, CDR2 FYNNEI. The CDR3 is 14 amino acids. The trim removed 4 bases at V and 5 bases at J, leaving 4 bases unmatched. The CDR3 loop reads CASSARDREDTQYF. The DNA of the CDR3 is TGTGCCAGCAGTGCCCGGGACAGGGAAGATACGCAGTATTTT.

This clonotype was observed many times. The chain carries TRBV7-2 and TRBJ2-7; TRBD1 aligns across 9 bases. The CDR3 consists of 11 residues. V was clipped by 8 bases and J by 7 bases; unmatched bases: 3. CDR1 SGHTA and CDR2 FQGNSA come from the germline V gene. The CDR3 coding sequence is TGTGCCAGCGGGGACAGGGATGAGCAGTACTTC. It translates to CASGDRDEQYF.

This clonotype was observed a few times. The rearrangement joins TRBV11-2 to TRBJ2-1, with D maybe TRBD1 (5 bases). CDR1 SGHAT and CDR2 FQNNGV come from the germline V gene. V was cut by 0 bases and J by 7 bases, with 10 bases left in between. The CDR3 runs 14 residues. The CDR3 DNA is TGTGCCAGCAGCTTAGAAACCAGGGAAAATGAGCAGTTCTTC. It encodes CASSLETRENEQFF.

The chain carries TRBV7-8 and TRBJ2-7; D is perhaps TRBD2 (6 bases). Germline CDR1 SGHVS, CDR2 FQNEAQ. V was trimmed by 8 bases and J by 5 bases, leaving 22 bases between them. The CDR3 is 15 amino acids. As DNA, the CDR3 is TGTGCCAGCGAACCCCGGGGGAGGTATCAGAACGAGCAGTACTTC. Protein sequence: CASEPRGRYQNEQYF.

This clonotype came up many times. The CDR3 spells CASSERTAKNIQYF. CDR3 DNA: TGCGCCAGCAGCGAGCGAACAGCCAAAAACATTCAGTACTTC. The genes are TRBV4-3 and TRBJ2-4, with D uncertain. The V gene's germline CDR1 is LGHNA and CDR2 YSLEER. V was trimmed by 5 bases and J by 0 bases, leaving 8 bases between them. CDR3 length: 14 residues.